This TCR beta chain emerged from a study of CD8+ T cells in alopecia areata. Study context: Treated individuals took tofacitinib by mouth, 5 to 10 mg twice daily.

Per germline, CDR1 LNHDA and CDR2 SQIVND (reference sequence). The CDR3 totals 15 residues. V lost 1 base and J lost 6, with 13 bases in between. PBMC-derived CD4+ and CD8+ T cells were sorted. Extracted RNA was reverse transcribed into cDNA, the sequencing template. The table came from immunoSEQ multiplex PCR; TCRdb's copy has only in-frame clones and leaves some out. The repertoire consists of some 130,000 clones, with 49% occurring once and the leading ten covering around 19%. This clone was seen more than once but under ten times. The chain has TRBV19 and TRBJ1-5; D perhaps matches TRBD1 (6 bases). The material was CD8+ T cells sorted from blood, obtained at week 0. The source of this sequence is a human donor with alopecia areata. The CDR3: CASSIVDGGLQPQHF. The CDR3, as DNA: TGTGCCAGTAGTATAGTAGACGGGGGGCTTCAGCCCCAGCATTTT.